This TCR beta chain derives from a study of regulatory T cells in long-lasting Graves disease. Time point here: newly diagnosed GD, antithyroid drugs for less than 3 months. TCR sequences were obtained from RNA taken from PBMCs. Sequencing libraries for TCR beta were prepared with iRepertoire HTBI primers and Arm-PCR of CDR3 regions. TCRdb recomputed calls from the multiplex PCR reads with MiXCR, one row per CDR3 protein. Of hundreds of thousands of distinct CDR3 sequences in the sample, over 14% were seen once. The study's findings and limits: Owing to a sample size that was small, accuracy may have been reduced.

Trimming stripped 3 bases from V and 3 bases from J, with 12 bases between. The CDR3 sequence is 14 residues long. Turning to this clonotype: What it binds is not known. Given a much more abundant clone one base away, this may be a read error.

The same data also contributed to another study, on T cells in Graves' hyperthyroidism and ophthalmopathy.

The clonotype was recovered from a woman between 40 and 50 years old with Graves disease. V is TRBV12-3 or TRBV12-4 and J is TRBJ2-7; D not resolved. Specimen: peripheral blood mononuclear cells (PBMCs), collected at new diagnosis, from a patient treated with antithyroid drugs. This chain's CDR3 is CASSFGGVDYEQYF. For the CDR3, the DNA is TGTGCCAGCAGTTTTGGTGGGGTGGACTACGAGCAGTACTTC.